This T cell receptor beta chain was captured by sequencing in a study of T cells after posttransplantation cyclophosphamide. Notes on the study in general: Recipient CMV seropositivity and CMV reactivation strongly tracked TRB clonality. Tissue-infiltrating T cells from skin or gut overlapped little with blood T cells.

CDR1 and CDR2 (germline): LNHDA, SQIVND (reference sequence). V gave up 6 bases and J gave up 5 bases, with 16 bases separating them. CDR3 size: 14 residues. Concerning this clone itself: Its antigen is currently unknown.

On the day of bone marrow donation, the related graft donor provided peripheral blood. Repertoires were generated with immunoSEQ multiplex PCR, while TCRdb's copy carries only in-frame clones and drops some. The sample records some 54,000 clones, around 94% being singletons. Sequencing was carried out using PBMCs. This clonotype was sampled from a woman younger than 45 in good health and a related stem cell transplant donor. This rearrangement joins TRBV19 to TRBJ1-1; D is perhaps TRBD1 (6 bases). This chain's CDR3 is CASRKQGRGTEAFF. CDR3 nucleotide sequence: TGTGCCAGTAGAAAACAGGGACGAGGAACTGAAGCTTTCTTT.